A selection of T cell receptor beta chains follows, all from one sample in a study of shared clonotypes between healthy human individuals. The method was immunoSEQ multiplex PCR; TCRdb's version includes in-frame clones alone and lacks a portion of them. Of over 150,000 clones in the sample, around 63% were seen once. Sequenced sample: memory CD4+ T cells sorted from blood. The receptors shown here come from a man aged 30 to 45 in good health. Both conserved end residues are part of each CDR3. The D gene is left open where the match is weak. Rows give clone size only sometimes, using once, few, many, or a class for an expanded clone.

V gene,clone size,J gene,D gene,CDR3 protein,CDR3 DNA
TRBV7-8,.,TRBJ2-3,.,CASSLRGASITDTQYF,TGTGCCAGCAGCTTACGGGGGGCCTCAATCACAGATACGCAGTATTTT
TRBV5-1,.,TRBJ2-2,TRBD2,CASSGTSGSYTGELFF,TGCGCCAGCAGCGGTACTAGCGGGAGTTACACCGGGGAGCTGTTTTTT
TRBV5-1,.,TRBJ2-5,TRBD2,CASSRGTTQETQYF,TGCGCCAGCAGTCGAGGGACTACCCAAGAGACCCAGTACTTC
TRBV7-2,.,TRBJ1-2,.,CASSPTGSYLTYTF,TGTGCCAGCAGCCCCACCGGGTCATACCTTACCTACACCTTC
TRBV4-3,.,TRBJ2-1,.,CASSQRSRGSSYNEQFF,TGCGCCAGCAGCCAAAGGAGTCGGGGGAGCTCCTACAATGAGCAGTTCTTC
TRBV5-1,.,TRBJ2-2,.,CASTSARGLDTGELFF,TGCGCCAGCACCTCCGCCAGGGGTTTGGACACCGGGGAGCTGTTTTTT
TRBV28,.,TRBJ2-7,.,CASSLGGSYEQYF,TGTGCCAGCAGTTTAGGCGGTTCCTACGAGCAGTACTTC
TRBV7-2,few,TRBJ2-6,.,CASSPMTGTSGANVLTF,TGTGCCAGCAGCCCTATGACAGGAACCTCTGGGGCCAACGTCCTGACTTTC
TRBV2,.,TRBJ2-7,.,CASSEQGINEQYF,TGTGCCAGCAGCGAACAGGGTATCAACGAGCAGTACTTC
TRBV15,.,TRBJ2-1,TRBD2,CATSRDRASGRASEQFF,TGTGCCACCAGCAGAGATCGAGCTAGCGGGAGGGCCAGTGAGCAGTTCTTC
TRBV6-6,.,TRBJ2-3,.,CASSYSDLRADTQYF,TGTGCCAGCAGTTACTCGGACCTCCGGGCAGATACGCAGTATTTT
TRBV2,.,TRBJ1-5,.,CASSDSENQPQHF,TGTGCCAGCAGCGACAGCGAAAATCAGCCCCAGCATTTT
TRBV6-1,.,TRBJ2-4,.,CASTRDVIQYF,TGTGCCAGCACTAGAGACGTCATTCAGTACTTC
TRBV28,.,TRBJ2-3,.,CASSLSGDRDTQYF,TGTGCCAGCAGTTTATCCGGCGATCGGGATACGCAGTATTTT
TRBV5-1,.,TRBJ2-3,.,CASSDHRDGGYTQYF,TGCGCCAGCAGCGACCACCGGGACGGAGGTTATACGCAGTATTTT
TRBV29-1,.,TRBJ2-3,.,CSVLSGLDTQYF,TGCAGCGTTCTGTCAGGGCTCGATACGCAGTATTTT
TRBV6-1,many,TRBJ2-2,.,CASSEALGKSGELFF,TGTGCCAGCAGTGAAGCGCTTGGGAAATCCGGGGAGCTGTTTTTT
TRBV18,few,TRBJ1-1,TRBD1,CASSMDREGEAFF,TGTGCCAGCTCAATGGACAGGGAGGGTGAAGCTTTCTTT
TRBV5-8,.,TRBJ2-7,TRBD1,CASMDRRSFAEQYF,TGTGCCAGCATGGACAGGCGGTCCTTTGCCGAGCAGTACTTC
TRBV10-2,.,TRBJ2-2,.,CASRFRVGQAGELFF,TGCGCCAGCAGATTCCGGGTCGGCCAAGCCGGGGAGCTGTTTTTT